The 6 T cell receptor beta chains below come from one sample, sequenced in a study (dated by TCRdb to the mid-2010s). Library creation used 5' RACE. This sample was sequenced with an Illumina MiSeq. TCRdb redid the processing of the public reads, applying fastp at Q25 and MiXCR, and retained in-frame beta chains. When rows share a CDR3 protein, they turn into one entry using the most common DNA and genes. Counted in this sample were 53,000 or so distinct CDR3 sequences; more than 20% of them appeared once. The leading ten clones occupy 2.5% to 3.5% of the sample. Material: tumor-infiltrating naive CD4+ T cells sorted from the breast tumor. Per the publication, the cell subset or site label means: naive CD4+ T cells, CD4+CD45RA+CD25-. These receptors originate from a female donor with breast cancer.

This sequence joins TRBV4-1 and TRBJ2-4; 8 bases align to TRBD2. The trim removed 3 bases at V and 7 bases at J, leaving 5 bases unmatched. CDR1 MGHRA and CDR2 YSYEKL come from the germline V gene. The CDR3 contains 14 residues. This CDR3 is CASSHGGARNIQYF. Here the CDR3 DNA reads TGCGCCAGCAGCCACGGGGGGGCGCGGAACATTCAGTACTTC.

The chain carries TRBV29-1 and TRBJ1-1; maybe TRBD1 (6 bases). Germline assignment: CDR1 SQVTM and CDR2 ANQGSEA. Trimming cost V 0 bases and J 4 bases, with 12 bases left between them. The CDR3 runs 14 residues. In nucleotides, the CDR3 is TGCAGCGTTGAAGATTCAGGGGTGTTCACTGAAGCTTTCTTT. It codes for CSVEDSGVFTEAFF.

The table lists this clonotype with a few counts. V gene TRBV4-2 combines with J gene TRBJ1-6; TRBD1 agrees at 8 bases. The trim removed 4 bases at V and 1 base at J, leaving 9 bases unmatched. Germline V lookup: CDR1 LGHNA, CDR2 YNFKEQ. The CDR3 sequence is 18 residues long. The CDR3 protein is CASSLGQGIQSYNSPLHF. The CDR3 nucleotides read TGTGCCAGCAGCCTCGGACAGGGAATACAGTCCTATAATTCACCCCTCCACTTT.

Regarding this clonotype: An end of the junction does not agree with germline; a read error may underlie this. This rearrangement joins TRBV20-1 to TRBJ2-3; D not resolved. CDR1 and CDR2 (germline): DFQATT, SNEGSKA (reference sequence). The CDR3 length is 9 residues. In DNA, the CDR3 is TGCAGTGCTAGGAATAGTAGGAATTTT. Its protein is CSARNSRNF.

The CDR3 nucleotides read TGTGCCACCAGTGACACTCCCTCCTCGAGCGGCTACACCTTC. Its protein is CATSDTPSSSGYTF. V and J are TRBV24-1 and TRBJ1-2; D remains ambiguous. The CDR3 extends over 14 amino acids. Germline CDR1 and CDR2: KGHDR and SFDVKD. V lost 4 bases and J lost 8, with 16 bases in between.

This clonotype was counted many times. V usage is TRBV7-9 and J usage is TRBJ2-1; 13 nucleotides match TRBD2. With 5 bases clipped from V and 4 bases from J, the junction kept 2 bases outside the gene matches. The length of the CDR3 is 15 residues. Germline V gene sequence: CDR1 SEHNR, CDR2 FQNEAQ (reference sequence). The CDR3, as DNA: TGTGCCAGCAGCCAACTAGCGGGAGGGTACAATGAGCAGTTCTTC. Translated, it gives CASSQLAGGYNEQFF. Filled out from reference TRBV7-9 and TRBJ2-1, the complete variable domain reads DTGVSQNPRHKITKRGQNVTFRCDPISEHNRLYWYRQTLGQGPEFLTYFQNEAQLEKSRLLSDRFSAERPKGSFSTLEIQRTEQGDSAMYLCASSQLAGGYNEQFFGPGTRLTVL.